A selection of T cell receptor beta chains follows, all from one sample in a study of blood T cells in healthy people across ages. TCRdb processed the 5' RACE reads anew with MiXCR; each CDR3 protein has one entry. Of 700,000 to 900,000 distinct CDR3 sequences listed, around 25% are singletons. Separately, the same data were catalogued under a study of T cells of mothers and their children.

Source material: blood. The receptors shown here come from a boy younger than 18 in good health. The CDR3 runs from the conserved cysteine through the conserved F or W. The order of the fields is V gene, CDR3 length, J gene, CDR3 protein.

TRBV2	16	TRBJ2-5	CASSERDSGYQETQYF
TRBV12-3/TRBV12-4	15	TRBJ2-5	CASSFGLWGQETQYF
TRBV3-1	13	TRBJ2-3	CASSPPASLLQYF
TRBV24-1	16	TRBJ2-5	CATSDSVQASEETQYF
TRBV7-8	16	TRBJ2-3	CASSFRSDSDTDTQYF
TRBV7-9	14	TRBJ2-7	CASSSTGTAYEQYF
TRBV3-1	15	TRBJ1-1	CASSQVEQGGTEAFF
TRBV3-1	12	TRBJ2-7	CASSQDEAEQYF
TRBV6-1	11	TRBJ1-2	CAIQGAWSYTF
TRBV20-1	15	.	CSARESGGRPYEQYF
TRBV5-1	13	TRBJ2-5	CASSPATGGTQYF
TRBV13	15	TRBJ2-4	CASSSGTGGRNIQYF
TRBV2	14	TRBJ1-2	CASSVSGAADGYTF
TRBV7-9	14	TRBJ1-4	CASSLLSPNEKLFF